This T cell receptor (beta chain) was sequenced in a study of T-cell reconstitution after alpha-beta-depleted transplantation in children. Notes on the study in general: T-cell counts and diversity at one year post-transplant came mainly from newly produced T cells.

The TCRbeta library was prepared with unique molecular identifiers. TCRdb passed the PCR reads through MiXCR, listing each CDR3 protein once. The table includes roughly 570,000 distinct CDR3 sequences, over 25% detected once. This clonotype has just a few counts. Antigen unknown. Trimming cost V 5 bases and J 5 bases; bases outside gene matches: 9. The CDR3 is 14 amino acids. Germline loops: CDR1 DFQATT, CDR2 SNEGSKA (reference sequence). The genes are TRBV20-1 and TRBJ2-7; 10 bases agree with TRBD1. The source of this sequence is a boy under two years old with Wiskott-Aldrich syndrome, due to receive a stem cell transplant. Sequenced material: PBMCs, taken before TCRalphabeta/CD19-depleted stem cell transplant. The chain's CDR3 is CSAEPGTGANEQYF. Written as DNA, the CDR3 is TGCAGTGCTGAGCCCGGGACAGGGGCCAACGAGCAGTACTTC.